These 30 T cell receptor beta chains originate from one sample sequenced in a study of cytomegalovirus exposure and HLA in healthy donors listed by TCRdb under 2017. Library method: the immunoSEQ multiplex PCR assay. A mixture of 60 forward primers for TCR Vbeta segments and 13 reverse primers for TCR Jbeta segments was used in the multiplex PCR. TCRdb mirrors the immuneACCESS table, restricted to in-frame sequences. Some clones are absent from its copies; in checked studies, under half trace to an unresolved V gene, and the reason for the others is unknown. This sample comprises some 140,000 clones, 60% to 80% of them detected only once. The ten largest clonotypes hold 9.5% to 15% of the sample. The sequenced sample consisted of PBMCs. The receptor set was obtained from a man aged 30 to 39 in good health and CMV-seropositive.

This clone was counted only a few times. This rearrangement joins TRBV10-3 to TRBJ2-2; TRBD1 is a possible D gene (5 bases). The CDR3 totals 15 residues. Germline assignment: CDR1 ENHRY and CDR2 SYGVKD. The V and J ends lost 8 bases and 1 base respectively, with 14 bases between them. CDR3 in DNA: TGTGCCATCTCGTGGTCCAGGGTGAACACCGGGGAGCTGTTTTTT. Residues: CAISWSRVNTGELFF.

This chain connects TRBV27 to TRBJ2-7; TRBD1 agrees at 8 bases. The CDR3 has 16 amino acids. V trimming: 4 bases; J trimming: 2 bases; junction bases outside the gene matches: 10. Germline loops: CDR1 MNHEY, CDR2 SMNVEV (reference sequence). CDR3 region: CASSSPTGGTTYEQYF. The CDR3 coding sequence is TGTGCCAGCAGTTCACCCACAGGGGGTACAACCTACGAGCAGTACTTC.

This clone was counted a single time. The genes are TRBV28 and TRBJ2-7; 9 nucleotides agree with TRBD2. CDR1 and CDR2 (germline): MDHEN, SYDVKM. The CDR3 extends over 15 amino acids. Unmatched junction bases numbered 10, after V lost 6 bases and J lost 4 bases. The DNA of the CDR3 is TGTGCCAGCAGCCAACTAGCGGGCTCCACATACGAGCAGTACTTC. It encodes CASSQLAGSTYEQYF.

V gene TRBV28 combines with J gene TRBJ1-3; TRBD1 might be the D (5 bases). CDR3 length: 15 amino acids. CDR1 is MDHEN, CDR2 SYDVKM, per germline. V shed 5 bases and J shed 0 bases, with 11 bases lying between them. CDR3 coding DNA: TGTGCCAGCAGTCCGCCGACAGTCTCTGGAAACACCATATATTTT. Residues: CASSPPTVSGNTIYF.

The chain joins TRBV5-1 to TRBJ1-2; maybe TRBD1 (5 bases). The CDR3 sequence is 13 residues long. Trimming took 5 bases from V and 8 from J, leaving 16 bases between them. Germline V CDR1 and CDR2: SGHRS, YFSETQ. Here the CDR3 DNA reads TGCGCCAGCAGAACCGGGGGAGGAGGAGGCTACACCTTC. As protein: CASRTGGGGGYTF.

This clone has more than one count but fewer than ten. This CDR3 is CASSNNTSGRASTDNEQFF. Here the CDR3 DNA reads TGTGCCAGCAGCAATAACACTAGCGGGAGAGCAAGTACCGACAATGAGCAGTTCTTC. The chain joins TRBV21-1 to TRBJ2-1; the table's D call of TRBD2 was not tested on the DNA. TRBV21-1 is a pseudogene locus. There are 19 residues in the CDR3.

This clone was seen once. The rearrangement uses TRBV19 and TRBJ2-7; TRBD2 agrees at 10 bases. From germline, CDR1 is LNHDA and CDR2 SQIVND (reference sequence). The V segment lost 5 bases and the J segment 6 bases; nucleotides outside the gene matches: 22. The CDR3 is 19 residues long. The CDR3 spells CASSALTGTGPSGRSEQYF. The CDR3 region has the DNA TGTGCCAGTAGTGCCCTCACCGGGACAGGCCCTAGCGGGAGATCCGAGCAGTACTTC.

This sequence joins TRBV25-1 and TRBJ2-7, with 7 nucleotides matching TRBD2. The CDR3 runs 12 residues. J lost 2 bases, V lost 5 bases, and 0 bases had no gene match. Germline V lookup: CDR1 MGHDK, CDR2 SYGVNS. The CDR3 is CASSSGTYEQYF. The CDR3 region has the DNA TGTGCCAGCAGTAGCGGGACCTACGAGCAGTACTTC.

The chain links TRBV7-2 to TRBJ1-2; 7 bases match TRBD1. With 5 bases clipped from V and 0 bases from J, the junction kept 6 bases outside the gene matches. CDR1 SGHTA and CDR2 FQGNSA come from the germline V gene. This CDR3 has 15 amino acids. CDR3 sequence (DNA): TGTGCCAGCAGCCTAGGGGGCGTAGCTAACTATGGCTACACCTTC. Amino acids: CASSLGGVANYGYTF. Complete variable domain (other parts from reference TRBV7-2 and TRBJ1-2): GAGVSQSPSNKVTEKGKDVELRCDPISGHTALYWYRQSLGQGLEFLIYFQGNSAPDKSGLPSDRFSAERTGGSVSTLTIQRTQQEDSAVYLCASSLGGVANYGYTFGSGTRLTVV.

The V and J genes are TRBV4-2 and TRBJ1-2, with 8 positions matching TRBD1. The V gene's germline CDR1 is LGHNA and CDR2 YNFKEQ. The CDR3 sequence is 15 residues long. V was pared by 4 bases and J by 4 bases, with 8 bases of the junction left unmatched. CDR3 loop: CASSPYMTGAYGYTF. The CDR3 region has the DNA TGTGCCAGCAGCCCATATATGACAGGGGCCTATGGCTACACCTTC.

J is TRBJ2-5 and V is TRBV5-1; 8 nucleotides align to TRBD2. The germline gives CDR1 SGHRS, CDR2 YFSETQ. The CDR3 has 16 amino acids. V was pared by 0 bases and J by 1 base, with 5 bases of the junction left unmatched. Here the CDR3 reads CASSLAGREFQETQYF. In nucleotides, the CDR3 is TGCGCCAGCAGCTTGGCCGGGAGGGAATTCCAAGAGACCCAGTACTTC.

The chain carries TRBV7-8 and TRBJ1-4; D not resolved. The CDR3 has 14 residues. Germline V CDR1 and CDR2: SGHVS, FQNEAQ. Trimming shortened V by 1 base and J by 4 bases, and 7 bases separated the two germline ends. CDR3 in amino acids: CASSLVRSNEKLFF. The CDR3 DNA is TGTGCCAGCAGCTTAGTAAGGAGTAATGAAAAACTGTTTTTT. Together with reference TRBV7-8 and TRBJ1-4, the CDR3 gives the full variable domain: GAGVSQSPRYKVAKRGQDVALRCDPISGHVSLFWYQQALGQGPEFLTYFQNEAQLDKSGLPSDRFFAERPEGSVSTLKIQRTQQEDSAVYLCASSLVRSNEKLFFGSGTQLSVL.

J is TRBJ1-4 and V is TRBV5-1; 7 nucleotides line up with TRBD1. In germline, CDR1 is SGHRS, CDR2 YFSETQ. Trimming at V came to 0 bases and at J to 8 bases, leaving 7 bases not matched to a gene. CDR3 size: 15 residues. The CDR3 DNA sequence: TGCGCCAGCAGCTTGGCAGGGGGAAGTAGCGAAAAACTGTTTTTT. Protein product: CASSLAGGSSEKLFF. Full variable domain (remainder filled in from reference TRBV5-1 and TRBJ1-4): KAGVTQTPRYLIKTRGQQVTLSCSPISGHRSVSWYQQTPGQGLQFLFEYFSETQRNKGNFPGRFSGRQFSNSRSEMNVSTLELGDSALYLCASSLAGGSSEKLFFGSGTQLSVL.

This chain uses TRBV25-1 with TRBJ1-1; 7 bases map to TRBD1. The ends lost 5 bases at V and 6 bases at J; junction bases unmatched: 6. In germline, CDR1 is MGHDK, CDR2 SYGVNS. There are 13 residues in the CDR3. The CDR3 bases are TGTGCCAGCAGTCACCGACAGGGCGCTGAAGCTTTCTTT. This sequence encodes CASSHRQGAEAFF.

The V call is TRBV5-1, the J call TRBJ1-2; perhaps TRBD1 as D (6 bases). This CDR3 is built from 17 residues. Trimming removed 0 bases at V and 0 bases at J, with 15 bases between. Germline V gene data show CDR1 as SGHRS and CDR2 as YFSETQ. CDR3 loop: CASSLGTDRSANYGYTF. CDR3 DNA: TGCGCCAGCAGCTTGGGGACCGACAGGTCGGCTAACTATGGCTACACCTTC.

This clone was recorded only once. The chain is built from TRBV6-5 and TRBJ2-1; a possible D gene is TRBD1 (6 bases). The CDR3 totals 15 residues. Germline V gene sequence: CDR1 MNHEY, CDR2 SVGAGI. Trimming took off 0 bases at V and 6 bases at J, with 12 bases between the two ends. The CDR3 loop reads CASSYSPGVPNEQFF. The CDR3 nucleotides read TGTGCCAGCAGTTACTCTCCAGGGGTCCCCAATGAGCAGTTCTTC.

The gene calls are TRBV2 and TRBJ2-3; perhaps TRBD2 as D (6 bases). The V end lost 6 bases, the J end lost 0 bases, and 10 bases lay between the germline ends. The CDR3 sequence is 14 residues long. The germline V gene has CDR1 SNHLY and CDR2 FYNNEI. The CDR3 here is CASSTGTSTDTQYF. Here the CDR3 DNA reads TGTGCCAGCAGCACCGGGACTAGCACAGATACGCAGTATTTT.

The chain joins TRBV29-1 to TRBJ1-2, with D tentatively TRBD1 (5 bases). The CDR3 consists of 13 residues. Germline values: CDR1 SQVTM, CDR2 ANQGSEA. Trimming took 3 bases from V and 5 from J, leaving 13 bases between them. CDR3 loop: CSVDLYGGYGYTF. The CDR3 bases are TGCAGCGTTGACTTATATGGGGGGTATGGCTACACCTTC.

The V gene is TRBV5-8, the J gene TRBJ1-6, with 7 bases aligning to TRBD1. CDR3 size: 15 residues. The junction had 4 bases not matched to a gene; V was cut back by 0 bases and J by 7 bases. Germline CDR1 SGHTS, CDR2 YDEGEE. The CDR3 loop reads CASSLGVGGNSPLHF. CDR3 coding DNA: TGTGCCAGCAGCTTGGGTGTAGGGGGCAATTCACCCCTCCACTTT.

V gene TRBV29-1 combines with J gene TRBJ2-1; the match to TRBD1 covers 8 bases. The CDR3 is 12 residues long. Losses at the gene ends were 6 bases for V and 6 bases for J; bases not matched to a gene: 4. Germline V lookup: CDR1 SQVTM, CDR2 ANQGSEA. This chain's CDR3 is CSVQGVGNEQFF. The DNA of the CDR3 is TGCAGCGTACAGGGGGTGGGCAATGAGCAGTTCTTC.

The CDR3 region is CASSLVTDYGYTF. CDR3 nucleotide sequence: TGTGCCAGCAGTTTAGTAACTGACTATGGCTACACCTTC. The gene calls are TRBV28 and TRBJ1-2; no clear D gene. CDR1 is MDHEN, CDR2 SYDVKM, per germline. V dropped 2 bases and J dropped 3 bases, with 7 bases sitting between them. This CDR3 is 13 amino acids long.

This chain links TRBV5-1 with TRBJ2-3, with a possible D match to TRBD2 (5 bases). Trimming stripped 4 bases from V and 5 bases from J, with 8 bases between. Germline V gene lookup returns CDR1 SGHRS and CDR2 YFSETQ. CDR3 length: 12 residues. The CDR3 nucleotides are TGCGCCAGCAGCCACGGACTAGATACGCAGTATTTT. This gives the protein CASSHGLDTQYF.

The V call is TRBV27, the J call TRBJ2-6, with 9 bases fitting TRBD1. CDR3 size: 17 residues. Germline V CDR1 and CDR2: MNHEY, SMNVEV (reference sequence). Losses at the gene ends were 5 bases for V and 0 bases for J; bases not matched to a gene: 5. The CDR3 here is CASSRDRDRSGANVLTF. The CDR3 DNA reads TGTGCCAGCAGTAGGGACAGGGACCGCTCTGGGGCCAACGTCCTGACTTTC.

This chain links TRBV4-1 with TRBJ2-5; TRBD2 matches at 12 bases. The J call could be wrong; TRBJ2-7 is a better fit for the DNA end. The CDR3 runs to 15 residues. CDR1 MGHRA and CDR2 YSYEKL come from the germline V gene. The CDR3 sequence is CASSQLAGGNYEQYF. The CDR3, as DNA: TGCGCCAGCAGCCAACTAGCGGGAGGGAATTACGAGCAGTACTTC.

This clone was observed a few times. V usage is TRBV19 and J usage is TRBJ1-2; D perhaps matches TRBD1 (6 bases). Trimming left V 7 bases short and J 2 bases short, with 17 bases between. The CDR3 totals 15 residues. Germline values: CDR1 LNHDA, CDR2 SQIVND (reference sequence). CDR3 sequence: CASTRPGQPNYGYTF. The CDR3 DNA follows: TGTGCCAGTACCCGCCCCGGACAGCCAAACTATGGCTACACCTTC.

The chain employs TRBV9 and TRBJ2-5, with 7 bases lining up with TRBD1. The CDR3 has 15 amino acids. The V gene's germline CDR1 is SGDLS and CDR2 YYNGEE. The V and J ends lost 4 bases and 3 bases, in that order; junction bases with no gene match: 9. In DNA, the CDR3 is TGTGCCAGCAGCCTAGGACAGGCCGTTAAAGAGACCCAGTACTTC. Its translation: CASSLGQAVKETQYF.

This chain connects TRBV2 to TRBJ1-1; 8 nucleotides agree with TRBD1. V lost 6 bases to trimming and J lost 5 bases; unmatched junction nucleotides: 8. Per germline, CDR1 SNHLY and CDR2 FYNNEI. The CDR3 is 14 amino acids. The CDR3 DNA reads as TGTGCCAGCAGGAGCCAGGGGGCGTTTACTGAAGCTTTCTTT. Translating gives CASRSQGAFTEAFF.

This clone was picked up a small number of times. The CDR3 reads CASSYADRGGLFF. The CDR3 bases are TGTGCCAGCAGTTACGCAGACAGGGGAGGACTGTTTTTT. The chain is built from TRBV27 and TRBJ1-4; 8 bases fit TRBD1. This CDR3 has 13 residues. Germline V gene lookup returns CDR1 MNHEY and CDR2 SMNVEV (reference sequence). V shed 4 bases and J 13 bases; nucleotides not matched to a gene: 8.

The genes are TRBV28 and TRBJ1-1, with D possibly TRBD1 on 5 matching bases. Germline CDR1 and CDR2: MDHEN and SYDVKM. The CDR3 is 14 amino acids. Trimming removed 6 bases at V and 4 bases at J, with 15 bases between. CDR3 sequence: CASSSDGGATEAFF. The CDR3 nucleotides are TGTGCCAGCAGCTCCGATGGTGGGGCCACTGAAGCTTTCTTT. Filled out from reference TRBV28 and TRBJ1-1, the complete variable domain reads DVKVTQSSRYLVKRTGEKVFLECVQDMDHENMFWYRQDPGLGLRLIYFSYDVKMKEKGDIPEGYSVSREKKERFSLILESASTNQTSMYLCASSSDGGATEAFFGQGTRLTVV.

The chain uses TRBV6-6 and TRBJ1-1; D unclear. The CDR3 is made up of 14 amino acids. Germline CDR1 reads MNHNY; CDR2 reads SVGAGI (reference sequence). Trimming stripped 2 bases from V and 4 bases from J, with 11 bases between. CDR3 sequence reads: CASSYRRASTEAFF. DNA of the CDR3: TGTGCCAGCAGTTACCGGCGGGCCTCCACTGAAGCTTTCTTT.